This T cell receptor beta chain was recorded in a study of blood T cell repertoires in COVID-19. As for the study in general: Material from acute and convalescent COVID-19 was sourced from the United States, Italy and Spain.

The CDR3 is 15 amino acids. V gave up 0 bases and J gave up 0 bases, with 7 bases separating them. CDR1 and CDR2 (germline): SGHTS, YDEGEE. Original data processing: Nucleated cell number was recorded as an estimate derived from reference gene primer amplification. Clones were read by immunoSEQ multiplex PCR, and TCRdb kept only the in-frame ones, dropping some. V and J calls and clone size are as listed in that table; D and trimming were resolved from the DNA. The sample has roughly 70,000 clones; 88% are singletons. This sequence originates from a human donor in a cohort sampled during active COVID-19. The gene calls are TRBV5-8 and TRBJ2-1, with unresolved D. Input material: peripheral blood. CDR3 nucleotide sequence: TGTGCCAGCAGCTTGGACGGTGGCTCCTACAATGAGCAGTTCTTC. Amino acid sequence: CASSLDGGSYNEQFF.